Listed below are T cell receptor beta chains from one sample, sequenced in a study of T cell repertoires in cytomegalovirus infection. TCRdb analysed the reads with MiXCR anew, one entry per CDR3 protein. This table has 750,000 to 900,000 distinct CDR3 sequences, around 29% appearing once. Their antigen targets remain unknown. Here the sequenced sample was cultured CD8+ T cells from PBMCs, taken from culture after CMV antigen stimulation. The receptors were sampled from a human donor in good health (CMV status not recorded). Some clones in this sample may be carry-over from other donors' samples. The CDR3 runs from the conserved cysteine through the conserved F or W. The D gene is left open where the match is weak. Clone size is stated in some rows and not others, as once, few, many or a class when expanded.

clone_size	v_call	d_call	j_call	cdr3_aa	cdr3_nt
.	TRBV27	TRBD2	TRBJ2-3	CASLRVAGGRSTDTQYF	TGTGCCAGCCTGAGGGTAGCGGGGGGGCGAAGCACAGATACGCAGTATTTT
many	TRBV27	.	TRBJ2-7	CASSSGFEQYF	TGTGCCAGCAGTTCAGGGTTCGAGCAGTACTTC
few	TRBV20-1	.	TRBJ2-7	CSASPRAGALYEQYF	TGCAGTGCTAGTCCCCGAGCAGGGGCGCTCTACGAGCAGTACTTC
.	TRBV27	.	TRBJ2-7	CASSFNWGGGEQYF	TGTGCCAGCAGTTTTAATTGGGGTGGCGGCGAGCAGTACTTC
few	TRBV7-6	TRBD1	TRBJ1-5	CASSLAGTGDPGNQPQHF	TGTGCCAGCAGCTTAGCTGGGACAGGGGACCCAGGCAATCAGCCCCAGCATTTT
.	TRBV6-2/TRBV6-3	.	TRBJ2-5	CASTQYRDETQYF	TGTGCCAGCACCCAATACAGGGATGAGACCCAGTACTTC
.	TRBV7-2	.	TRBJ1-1	CASSPRLSEAFF	TGTGCCAGCAGCCCAAGACTGTCTGAAGCTTTCTTT
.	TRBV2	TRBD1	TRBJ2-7	CASVGQGFNEQYF	TGTGCCAGCGTTGGACAGGGGTTCAACGAGCAGTACTTC
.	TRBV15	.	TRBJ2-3	CATSSGSSTDTQYF	TGTGCCACCAGCAGTGGGTCAAGCACAGATACGCAGTATTTT
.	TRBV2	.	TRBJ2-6	CASSPWSGANVLTF	TGTGCCAGCAGTCCTTGGTCCGGGGCCAACGTCCTGACTTTC
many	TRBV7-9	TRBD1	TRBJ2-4	CASSRSGQGLAKNIQYF	TGTGCCAGCAGCCGTTCTGGACAGGGGCTAGCCAAAAACATTCAGTACTTC
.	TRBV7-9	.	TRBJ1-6	CASSLAGLGPSPLHF	TGTGCCAGCAGCTTAGCGGGGTTGGGGCCTTCACCCCTCCACTTT
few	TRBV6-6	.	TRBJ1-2	CASSESDYYGYTF	TGTGCCAGCAGCGAGTCGGACTACTATGGCTACACCTTC
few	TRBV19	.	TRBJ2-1	CASSLREASYNEQFF	TGTGCCAGTAGCCTCAGGGAAGCCTCCTACAATGAGCAGTTCTTC
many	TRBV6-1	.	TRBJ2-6	CASSTGSPGANVLTF	TGTGCCAGCAGCACGGGGAGCCCTGGGGCCAACGTCCTGACTTTC
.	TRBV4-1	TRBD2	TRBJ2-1	CASSQDGGGLNEQFF	TGCGCCAGCAGCCAAGACGGGGGGGGGCTAAATGAGCAGTTCTTC
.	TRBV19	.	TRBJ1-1	CASSISGAGTEAFF	TGTGCCAGTAGTATTTCGGGGGCGGGCACTGAAGCTTTCTTT